The 21 T cell receptor beta chains presented below share a single source sample, sequenced in a study of shared clonotypes between healthy human individuals. This table comes from immunoSEQ multiplex PCR, and its TCRdb copy is limited to in-frame clones, with some not included. The data hold approximately 2,300,000 clones, with under 95% observed a single time. Sequencing was carried out using naive CD4+ T cells from PBMCs. Subset in this sample: CD45RA+ positively selected. The receptor source for this set is a man aged 18-30 years in good health. Some clones in this sample may be carry-over from other donors' samples.

The V gene is TRBV29-1, the J gene TRBJ2-7, with 12 bases matching TRBD2. Looked up from germline, CDR1 is SQVTM and CDR2 is ANQGSEA. J lost 3 bases, V lost 7 bases, and 1 base had no gene match. The CDR3 has 12 residues. This CDR3 is CSAGLAGYEQYF. The CDR3 nucleotides are TGCAGCGCGGGACTAGCGGGCTACGAGCAGTACTTC.

Notes on this clone: Other DNA sequences from this sample encode an identical CDR3 as well. V is TRBV2 and J is TRBJ1-5; TRBD1 agrees at 9 bases. Looked up from germline, CDR1 is SNHLY and CDR2 is FYNNEI. V dropped 6 bases and J dropped 6; count of bases not matched to a gene: 6. The CDR3 runs to 14 residues. The CDR3 region has the DNA TGTGCCAGCAGCGCGACAGGGGGAGCTCAGCCCCAGCATTTT. This sequence encodes CASSATGGAQPQHF. The full variable domain, in which reference TRBV2 and TRBJ1-5 provide the parts outside the CDR3, is EPEVTQTPSHQVTQMGQEVILRCVPISNHLYFYWYRQILGQKVEFLVSFYNNEISEKSEIFDDQFSVERPDGSNFTLKIRSTKLEDSAMYFCASSATGGAQPQHFGDGTRLSIL.

In the case of this clone: The identical CDR3 is also encoded by other nucleotide sequences in the sample. The V and J genes are TRBV7-3 and TRBJ1-1; D remains ambiguous. The CDR3 length is 13 residues. The V gene lost 5 bases and the J gene lost 0 bases, with 7 bases spanning the gap. Per germline, CDR1 SGHTA and CDR2 FQGTGA. The chain's CDR3 is CASSLSMNTEAFF. CDR3 sequence (DNA): TGTGCCAGCAGCCTTTCGATGAACACTGAAGCTTTCTTT. The whole variable domain, filled in from reference TRBV7-3 and TRBJ1-1, reads GAGVSQTPSNKVTEKGKYVELRCDPISGHTALYWYRQSLGQGPEFLIYFQGTGAADDSGLPNDRFFAVRPEGSVSTLKIQRTERGDSAVYLCASSLSMNTEAFFGQGTRLTVV.

The gene calls are TRBV5-1 and TRBJ1-1; D is uncertain. Germline values: CDR1 SGHRS, CDR2 YFSETQ. CDR3 size: 13 residues. Trimming removed 4 bases at V and 4 bases at J, with 11 bases between. The CDR3 bases are TGCGCCAGCAGCCCAAACACTCGCACTGAAGCTTTCTTT. This translates into CASSPNTRTEAFF.

The chain joins TRBV27 to TRBJ2-3, with D possibly being TRBD2 (7 bases). The CDR3 is 14 amino acids. Trimming pared 6 bases from V and 1 base from J, leaving 11 bases between. Germline lookup yields CDR1 MNHEY and CDR2 SMNVEV (reference sequence). CDR3 sequence reads: CASRQGRGTDTQYF. Written as DNA, the CDR3 is TGTGCCAGCAGGCAGGGGAGGGGCACAGATACGCAGTATTTT.

The chain carries TRBV6-1 and TRBJ1-2; D remains unclear. Trimming left V 7 bases short and J 1 base short, with 16 bases between. CDR1 is MNHNS, CDR2 SASEGT, per germline. This CDR3 is built from 15 residues. As DNA, the CDR3 is TGTGCCAGCAACACACGTCCAGGTGTTAACTATGGCTACACCTTC. It encodes CASNTRPGVNYGYTF.

The table lists this clone with a few counts. The rearrangement joins TRBV29-1 to TRBJ2-7; no firm D call. The CDR3 length is 13 residues. The V end was cut by 4 bases, the J end by 2 bases, with 12 bases between. Germline assignment: CDR1 SQVTM and CDR2 ANQGSEA. The CDR3 spells CSVVNRAPYEQYF. The DNA of the CDR3 is TGCAGCGTTGTAAATAGGGCGCCCTACGAGCAGTACTTC.

This chain links TRBV20-1 with TRBJ2-7; D not resolved. Germline CDR1 and CDR2: DFQATT and SNEGSKA (reference sequence). V dropped 6 bases and J dropped 10 bases, with 16 bases sitting between them. The CDR3 is 11 residues long. The CDR3 here is CSAKEPGPQYF. The CDR3 coding sequence is TGCAGTGCGAAAGAACCGGGCCCACAGTACTTC.

The chain couples TRBV4-1 to TRBJ2-1, with no clear D. This CDR3 spans 16 amino acids. Germline assignment: CDR1 MGHRA and CDR2 YSYEKL. Trimming removed 0 bases from V and 4 bases from J, with 13 bases in between. The CDR3 region has the DNA TGCGCCAGCAGCCAAGAGTCCCAGTTGGCTTACAATGAGCAGTTCTTC. It is translated as CASSQESQLAYNEQFF.

The gene calls are TRBV11-1 and TRBJ1-2; D is possibly TRBD1 (6 bases). CDR1 and CDR2 from the germline V gene are SGHAT and FQDESV (reference sequence). The CDR3 consists of 15 residues. Trimming removed 2 bases from V and 4 bases from J, with 14 bases in between. DNA of the CDR3: TGTGCCAGCAGCTTAACCGGGGGCTCTATCTATGGCTACACCTTC. Amino acids: CASSLTGGSIYGYTF.

The chain employs TRBV5-4 and TRBJ1-2, with D perhaps TRBD1 (5 bases). Germline CDR1 is SGHNT and CDR2 is YYREEE (reference sequence). There are 15 residues in the CDR3. Trimming took off 4 bases at V and 3 bases at J, with 16 bases between the two ends. Written as DNA, the CDR3 is TGTGCCAGCAGCGGATCCGGGGGGACCCACTATGGCTACACCTTC. Encoded protein: CASSGSGGTHYGYTF.

The chain links TRBV28 to TRBJ2-2; no clear D. Trimming left V 3 bases short and J 3 bases short, with 11 bases between. The CDR3 sequence is 15 residues long. The V gene's germline CDR1 is MDHEN and CDR2 SYDVKM. CDR3 sequence: CASSFPSFDTGELFF. The DNA of the CDR3 is TGTGCCAGCAGTTTTCCTTCGTTCGACACCGGGGAGCTGTTTTTT.

The V gene is TRBV2, the J gene TRBJ1-4, with unresolved D. Germline V CDR1 and CDR2: SNHLY, FYNNEI. This CDR3 contains 12 residues. With 2 bases removed from V and 13 bases from J, the gap between germline ends came to 11 bases. The CDR3, as DNA: TGTGCCAGCAGTGAATCCGCACTTAGACTGTTTTTT. It yields the protein CASSESALRLFF.

V gene TRBV5-1 combines with J gene TRBJ2-1; 7 bases align to TRBD2. The CDR3 contains 14 residues. Germline V gene sequence: CDR1 SGHRS, CDR2 YFSETQ. V shed 3 bases and J 10 bases; nucleotides not matched to a gene: 10. The CDR3 bases are TGCGCCAGCAGCTCCCAGTCTAGCGGCTTAGAGCAGTTCTTC. Encoded protein: CASSSQSSGLEQFF. Combining the CDR3 with reference TRBV5-1 and TRBJ2-1 gives the whole variable domain KAGVTQTPRYLIKTRGQQVTLSCSPISGHRSVSWYQQTPGQGLQFLFEYFSETQRNKGNFPGRFSGRQFSNSRSEMNVSTLELGDSALYLCASSSQSSGLEQFFGPGTRLTVL.

The chain combines TRBV10-3 with TRBJ2-3; a weak D match, TRBD1 (6 bases). The CDR3 has 13 amino acids. CDR1 and CDR2 (germline): ENHRY, SYGVKD. Trimming removed 7 bases at V and 2 bases at J, with 10 bases between. This CDR3 is CAINQGITDTQYF. DNA of the CDR3: TGTGCCATCAACCAGGGGATCACAGATACGCAGTATTTT.

The rearrangement links TRBV27 to TRBJ1-5, with 7 positions matching TRBD1. V trimming: 8 bases; J trimming: 6 bases; junction bases outside the gene matches: 7. The CDR3 totals 13 residues. Germline CDR1 is MNHEY and CDR2 is SMNVEV (reference sequence). CDR3 sequence: CASGGQSSQPQHF. DNA of the CDR3: TGTGCCAGCGGGGGACAGTCTAGTCAGCCCCAGCATTTT.

As regards this clone: The same CDR3 also results from other DNA sequences found in this sample. The J gene is TRBJ1-4, the V gene TRBV5-1; possible D gene TRBD1, 5 bases. The CDR3 runs 14 residues. V lost 1 base and J lost 3, with 7 bases in between. The germline gives CDR1 SGHRS, CDR2 YFSETQ. This CDR3 is CASSLRQPNEKLFF. CDR3 nucleotide sequence: TGCGCCAGCAGCTTGAGACAGCCTAATGAAAAACTGTTTTTT.

The gene calls are TRBV5-1 and TRBJ2-5; either TRBD1 or TRBD2 may fit D (5 bases each). V was trimmed by 2 bases and J by 5 bases, leaving 16 bases between them. The CDR3 sequence is 15 residues long. CDR1 and CDR2 from the germline V gene are SGHRS and YFSETQ. The CDR3 DNA reads as TGCGCCAGCAGCTTTTTCGGGGCTGGAGAGGAGACCCAGTACTTC. It translates to CASSFFGAGEETQYF.

On this clone itself: Other DNA sequences in this sample translate to the same CDR3. The chain couples TRBV10-3 to TRBJ2-3; D call uncertain. Germline loops: CDR1 ENHRY, CDR2 SYGVKD. This CDR3 comprises 12 residues. Between the trimmed V and J ends, which lost 8 bases and 0 bases, there was a span of 6 bases. The chain's CDR3 is CAIAGSTDTQYF. The CDR3, as DNA: TGTGCCATCGCTGGTAGCACAGATACGCAGTATTTT.

This sequence joins TRBV6-5 and TRBJ2-1; TRBD2 agrees at 11 bases. The CDR3 totals 15 residues. Germline V gene data show CDR1 as MNHEY and CDR2 as SVGAGI. With V trimmed by 6 bases and J by 4 bases, 5 bases remained unmatched. The DNA of the CDR3 is TGTGCCAGCAGGTCATTAGCGGGGGGGTACAATGAGCAGTTCTTC. As protein: CASRSLAGGYNEQFF.

This clone has just a few counts. CDR3 DNA sequence: TGTGCCAGCAGCTTCTCCAGGGGGAGTGAAGCTTTCTTT. Its protein is CASSFSRGSEAFF. The genes are TRBV7-2 and TRBJ1-1, with 7 bases fitting TRBD1. Unmatched junction bases numbered 5, after V lost 3 bases and J lost 7 bases. There are 13 residues in the CDR3. Germline CDR1 SGHTA, CDR2 FQGNSA.